This T cell receptor beta chain is from a study of T cell repertoires in cytomegalovirus infection. Study findings and constraints: Ex vivo responses were dominated by HLA-C-restricted CMV-specific TCR beta clonotypes.

TCRdb re-derived calls from the reads in MiXCR, one entry per CDR3 protein. The sample includes nearly 700,000 distinct CDR3 sequences, 30% to 35% of them seen just once. This clonotype came up a few times. The antigen is undetermined. The sequencing here drew on cultured PBMCs, taken from culture after CMV antigen stimulation. The receptor was isolated from a human donor in good health (CMV status not recorded). Some clones in this sample may be carry-over from other donors' samples.

DNA of the CDR3: TGTGCCAGCAGTTCTAGCGGGGGGGCACTCGAGCAGTACTTC. It translates to CASSSSGGALEQYF. V and J are TRBV6-5 and TRBJ2-7, with 12 positions matching TRBD2. From germline, CDR1 is MNHEY and CDR2 SVGAGI. V was clipped by 4 bases and J by 6 bases; unmatched bases: 4. There are 14 residues in the CDR3.